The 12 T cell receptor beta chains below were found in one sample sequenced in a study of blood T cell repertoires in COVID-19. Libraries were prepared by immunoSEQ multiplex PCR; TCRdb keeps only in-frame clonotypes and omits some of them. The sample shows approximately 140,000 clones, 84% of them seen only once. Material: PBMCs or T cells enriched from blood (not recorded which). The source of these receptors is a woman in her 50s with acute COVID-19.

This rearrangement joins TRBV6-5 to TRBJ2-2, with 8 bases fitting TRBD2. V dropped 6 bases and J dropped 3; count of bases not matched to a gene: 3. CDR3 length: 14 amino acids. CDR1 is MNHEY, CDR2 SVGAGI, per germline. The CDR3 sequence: CASRGLGYTGELFF. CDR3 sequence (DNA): TGTGCCAGCAGGGGACTAGGGTACACCGGGGAGCTGTTTTTT.

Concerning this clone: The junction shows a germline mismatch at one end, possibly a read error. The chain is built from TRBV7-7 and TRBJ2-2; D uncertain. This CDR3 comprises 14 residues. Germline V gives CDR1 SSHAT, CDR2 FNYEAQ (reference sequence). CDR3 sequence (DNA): TGTGCTAGCAGCCCAACTAAGAGTGGCGGGGAGCTGTTTTTT. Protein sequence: CASSPTKSGGELFF. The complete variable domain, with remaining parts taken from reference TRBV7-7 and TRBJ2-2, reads GAGVSQSPRYKVTKRGQDVTLRCDPISSHATLYWYQQALGQGPEFLTYFNYEAQPDKSGLPSDRFSAERPEGSISTLTIQRTEQRDSAMYRCASSPTKSGGELFFGEGSRLTVL.

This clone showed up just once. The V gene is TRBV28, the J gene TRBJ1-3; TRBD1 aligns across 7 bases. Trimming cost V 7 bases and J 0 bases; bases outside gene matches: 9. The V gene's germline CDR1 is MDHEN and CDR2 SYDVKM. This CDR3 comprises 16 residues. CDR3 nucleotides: TGTGCCAGCAAAACAGGGGAGCAAGGCTCTGGAAACACCATATATTTT. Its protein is CASKTGEQGSGNTIYF.

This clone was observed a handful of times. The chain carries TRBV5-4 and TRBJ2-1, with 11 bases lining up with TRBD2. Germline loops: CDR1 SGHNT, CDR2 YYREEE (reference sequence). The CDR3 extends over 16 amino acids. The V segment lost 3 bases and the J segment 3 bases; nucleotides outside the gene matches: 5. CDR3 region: CASSSGLAGVYNEQFF. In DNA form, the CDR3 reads TGTGCCAGCAGCTCCGGACTAGCGGGCGTCTACAATGAGCAGTTCTTC.

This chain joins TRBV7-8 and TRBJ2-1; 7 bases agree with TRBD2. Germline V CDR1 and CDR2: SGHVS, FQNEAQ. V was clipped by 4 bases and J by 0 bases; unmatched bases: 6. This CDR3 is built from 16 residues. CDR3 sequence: CASSSERGSSYNEQFF. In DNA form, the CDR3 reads TGTGCCAGCAGCTCCGAGCGGGGCTCCTCCTACAATGAGCAGTTCTTC.

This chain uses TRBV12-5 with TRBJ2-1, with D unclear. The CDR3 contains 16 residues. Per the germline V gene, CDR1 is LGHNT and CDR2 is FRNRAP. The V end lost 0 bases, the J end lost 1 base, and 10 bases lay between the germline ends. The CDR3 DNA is TGTGCTAGTGGTTTGGTACTCAGGAATTCCTACAATGAGCAGTTCTTC. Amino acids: CASGLVLRNSYNEQFF.

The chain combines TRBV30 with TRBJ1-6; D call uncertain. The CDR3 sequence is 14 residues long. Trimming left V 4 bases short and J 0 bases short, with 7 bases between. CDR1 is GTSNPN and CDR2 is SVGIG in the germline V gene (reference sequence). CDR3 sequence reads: CAWTTSSYNSPLHF. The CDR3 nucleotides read TGTGCCTGGACCACGAGCTCCTATAATTCACCCCTCCACTTT.

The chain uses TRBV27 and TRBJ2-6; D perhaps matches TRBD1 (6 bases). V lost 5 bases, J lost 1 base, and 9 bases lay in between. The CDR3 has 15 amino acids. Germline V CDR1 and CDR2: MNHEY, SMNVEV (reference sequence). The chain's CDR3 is CASSLTGSGANVLTF. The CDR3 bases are TGTGCCAGCAGTCTAACAGGGTCTGGGGCCAACGTCCTGACTTTC.

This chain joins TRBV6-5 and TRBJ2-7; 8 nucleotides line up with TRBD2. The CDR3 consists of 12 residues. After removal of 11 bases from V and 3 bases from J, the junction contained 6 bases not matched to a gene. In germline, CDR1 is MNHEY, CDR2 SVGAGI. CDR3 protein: CAVKTSGYEQYF. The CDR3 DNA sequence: TGTGCCGTAAAAACTAGCGGCTACGAGCAGTACTTC.

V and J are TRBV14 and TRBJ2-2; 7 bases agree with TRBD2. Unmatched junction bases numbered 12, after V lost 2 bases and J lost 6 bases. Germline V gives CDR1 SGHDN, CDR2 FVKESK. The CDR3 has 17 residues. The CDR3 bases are TGTGCCAGCAGCCAACAGATTCTAGCGGTGGGGGCCGGGGAGCTGTTTTTT. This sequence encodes CASSQQILAVGAGELFF. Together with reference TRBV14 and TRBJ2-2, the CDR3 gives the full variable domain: EAGVTQFPSHSVIEKGQTVTLRCDPISGHDNLYWYRRVMGKEIKFLLHFVKESKQDESGMPNNRFLAERTGGTYSTLKVQPAELEDSGVYFCASSQQILAVGAGELFFGEGSRLTVL.

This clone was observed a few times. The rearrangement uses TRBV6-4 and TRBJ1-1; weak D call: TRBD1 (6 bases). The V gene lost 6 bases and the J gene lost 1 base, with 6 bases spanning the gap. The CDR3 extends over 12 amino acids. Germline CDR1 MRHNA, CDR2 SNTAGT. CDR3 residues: CASRGQNTEAFF. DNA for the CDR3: TGTGCCAGCAGGGGACAGAACACTGAAGCTTTCTTT.

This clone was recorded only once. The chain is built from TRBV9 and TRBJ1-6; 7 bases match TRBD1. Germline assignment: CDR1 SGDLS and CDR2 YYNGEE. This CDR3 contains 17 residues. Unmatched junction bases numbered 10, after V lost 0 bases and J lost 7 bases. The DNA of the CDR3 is TGTGCCAGCAGCGTAGACCGCGACAGGGCCGGAAATTCACCCCTCCACTTT. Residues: CASSVDRDRAGNSPLHF. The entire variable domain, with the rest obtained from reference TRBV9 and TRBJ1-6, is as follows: DSGVTQTPKHLITATGQRVTLRCSPRSGDLSVYWYQQSLDQGLQFLIQYYNGEERAKGNILERFSAQQFPDLHSELNLSSLELGDSALYFCASSVDRDRAGNSPLHFGNGTRLTVT.